A single sample is the source of the 25 T cell receptor beta chains below, sequenced in a study of graft-versus-host responses after intestinal transplantation. Clones were sequenced by immunoSEQ multiplex PCR, and TCRdb holds only the in-frame ones, with some missing. The sample shows around 100,000 clones, about 92% of them seen only once. These receptors lack a known antigen. Here the sequenced sample was unstimulated CD8+ T cells sorted from spleen or lymph node cells, taken before transplant. These receptors all stem from a human donor who was the organ donor for an intestinal transplant.

This clone appeared once. V gene TRBV6-1 combines with J gene TRBJ2-7; D not resolved. The CDR3 is 13 amino acids. Between the trimmed V and J ends, which lost 8 bases and 0 bases, there was a span of 11 bases. From germline, CDR1 is MNHNS and CDR2 SASEGT. The CDR3 DNA reads TGTGCCAGCGAGTCCTCTAGCTCCTACGAGCAGTACTTC. It specifies CASESSSSYEQYF.

V is TRBV11-2 and J is TRBJ2-1, with D unclear. This CDR3 contains 15 residues. Between the trimmed V and J ends, which lost 5 bases and 4 bases, there was a span of 15 bases. Germline CDR1 is SGHAT and CDR2 is FQNNGV. In nucleotides, the CDR3 is TGTGCCAGCAGCGCCGAAGGGCCCAGTTACAATGAGCAGTTCTTC. Translation gives CASSAEGPSYNEQFF. Full variable domain (outside the CDR3, taken from reference TRBV11-2 and TRBJ2-1): EAGVAQSPRYKIIEKRQSVAFWCNPISGHATLYWYQQILGQGPKLLIQFQNNGVVDDSQLPKDRFSAERLKGVDSTLKIQPAKLEDSAVYLCASSAEGPSYNEQFFGPGTRLTVL.

The rearrangement joins TRBV27 to TRBJ2-5, with D possibly matching TRBD1 (6 bases). With the DNA end fitting TRBJ2-7 better, the J assignment may be wrong. The CDR3 runs to 14 residues. CDR1 is MNHEY, CDR2 SMNVEV, per germline (reference sequence). The DNA for the CDR3 is TGTGCCAGCATGGTGACAGGAACAATTTACGAGCAGTACTTC. Its protein product is CASMVTGTIYEQYF.

The table lists this clone with a count of one. The rearrangement uses TRBV28 and TRBJ1-5, with TRBD1 matching over 8 bases. With V trimmed by 5 bases and J by 5 bases, 5 bases remained unmatched. The CDR3 sequence is 14 residues long. Germline V lookup: CDR1 MDHEN, CDR2 SYDVKM. CDR3 DNA sequence: TGTGCCAGCAGTAAACAGGGGGGCCATCAGCCCCAGCATTTT. This codes for CASSKQGGHQPQHF.

The chain's CDR3 is CASSFSRTQYF. The CDR3, as DNA: TGTGCCAGCAGTTTCTCGAGGACCCAGTACTTC. The V call is TRBV28, the J call TRBJ2-5; D gene ambiguous. V was shortened by 3 bases and J by 7 bases, with 6 bases between the two germline ends. Germline values: CDR1 MDHEN, CDR2 SYDVKM. This CDR3 spans 11 amino acids. The whole variable domain, remainder taken from reference TRBV28 and TRBJ2-5, is DVKVTQSSRYLVKRTGEKVFLECVQDMDHENMFWYRQDPGLGLRLIYFSYDVKMKEKGDIPEGYSVSREKKERFSLILESASTNQTSMYLCASSFSRTQYFGPGTRLLVL.

The genes are TRBV5-1 and TRBJ2-3; no firm D call. The germline V gene encodes CDR1 SGHRS and CDR2 YFSETQ. The CDR3 is 14 residues long. Between the trimmed V and J ends, which lost 2 bases and 1 base, there was a span of 8 bases. The CDR3 sequence is CASSLSGGTDTQYF. The CDR3 DNA reads as TGCGCCAGCAGCTTATCGGGCGGCACAGATACGCAGTATTTT.

The chain combines TRBV28 with TRBJ1-5; 8 positions match TRBD1. The CDR3 covers 16 residues. The V segment lost 5 bases and the J segment 4 bases; nucleotides outside the gene matches: 10. In germline, CDR1 is MDHEN, CDR2 SYDVKM. CDR3 DNA sequence: TGTGCCAGCAGTCTACCCTCCGGGACAGGAAATCAGCCCCAGCATTTT. It encodes CASSLPSGTGNQPQHF.

The V and J genes are TRBV28 and TRBJ2-5; D uncertain. V was cut by 4 bases and J by 5 bases, with 14 bases left in between. Germline-derived CDR1 and CDR2 are MDHEN and SYDVKM. The CDR3 loop spans 14 amino acids. DNA of the CDR3: TGTGCCAGCAGTTCTGGTATCGCCCTGGAGACCCAGTACTTC. This translates into CASSSGIALETQYF.

To note about this clone: Other DNA sequences of this sample code for an identical CDR3. The chain joins TRBV27 to TRBJ1-2; TRBD1 is a possible D gene (5 bases). Trimming left V 4 bases short and J 8 bases short, with 14 bases between. Per the germline V gene, CDR1 is MNHEY and CDR2 is SMNVEV (reference sequence). The CDR3 contains 13 residues. The CDR3, as DNA: TGTGCCAGCAGTTCGGGGCAGGGCAACGGCTACACCTTC. It specifies CASSSGQGNGYTF.

J is TRBJ2-5 and V is TRBV18; D is unresolved. Deletions cut 1 base from V and 0 bases from J, with 6 bases between. Germline V gives CDR1 KGHSH, CDR2 LQKENI. The CDR3 covers 14 residues. CDR3: CASSPQEYQETQYF. The CDR3 bases are TGTGCCAGCTCACCACAAGAGTACCAAGAGACCCAGTACTTC.

The chain joins TRBV23-1 to TRBJ2-2; TRBD1 aligns across 9 bases. TRBV23-1 has ORF status, its function being uncertain. Trimming at V came to 3 bases and at J to 3 bases, leaving 5 bases not matched to a gene. CDR3 length equals 16 residues. Here the CDR3 DNA reads TGCGCCAGCAGTCACGGGGACAGGGAAGACACCGGGGAGCTGTTTTTT. The encoded protein is CASSHGDREDTGELFF.

CDR3 DNA sequence: TGTGCCAGCAGACCCGTCGCTAGCGGGAACAATGAGCAGTTCTTC. Protein: CASRPVASGNNEQFF. J is TRBJ2-1 and V is TRBV6-6; 9 nucleotides agree with TRBD2. The CDR3 runs 15 residues. Unmatched junction bases numbered 8, after V lost 6 bases and J lost 5 bases. Germline V gene data show CDR1 as MNHNY and CDR2 as SVGAGI (reference sequence).

This clone showed up just a few times. This chain uses TRBV7-8 with TRBJ2-1; 11 bases are shared with TRBD2. This CDR3 spans 18 amino acids. The germline CDR1 and CDR2 sequences are SGHVS and FQNEAQ. The V and J ends lost 5 bases and 9 bases, in that order; junction bases with no gene match: 18. The DNA of the CDR3 is TGTGCCAGCAGCGGGCCGCTTAGAACTAGCGGGAGAGGTAGTGAGCAGTTCTTC. Protein sequence: CASSGPLRTSGRGSEQFF.

The chain couples TRBV7-6 to TRBJ2-1; TRBD2 matches 7 bases. Trimming took 4 bases from V and 6 from J; bases not matched to a gene: 0. The germline CDR1 and CDR2 sequences are SGHVS and FNYEAQ. CDR3 length: 12 amino acids. The CDR3 is CASSSSGNEQFF. The CDR3 DNA reads as TGTGCCAGCAGCTCTAGCGGCAATGAGCAGTTCTTC. Filled out from reference TRBV7-6 and TRBJ2-1, the complete variable domain reads GAGVSQSPRYKVTKRGQDVALRCDPISGHVSLYWYRQALGQGPEFLTYFNYEAQQDKSGLPNDRFSAERPEGSISTLTIQRTEQRDSAMYRCASSSSGNEQFFGPGTRLTVL.

This chain connects TRBV27 to TRBJ2-7, with D possibly being TRBD1 or TRBD2 (5 bases each). The CDR3 spans 15 residues. CDR1 is MNHEY and CDR2 is SMNVEV in the germline V gene (reference sequence). Trimming took 6 bases from V and 3 from J, leaving 18 bases between them. CDR3 in DNA: TGTGCCAGCAGGACGAATACGGGACCACGCTACGAGCAGTACTTC. This sequence encodes CASRTNTGPRYEQYF.

The chain employs TRBV29-1 and TRBJ2-7, with TRBD1 as a possible D gene (6 bases). The CDR3 is 13 residues long. Germline CDR1 is SQVTM and CDR2 is ANQGSEA. V was shortened by 2 bases and J by 0 bases, with 8 bases between the two germline ends. The DNA of the CDR3 is TGCAGCGTTGAATCAGGGGACTCCTACGAGCAGTACTTC. It yields the protein CSVESGDSYEQYF.

This chain connects TRBV28 to TRBJ1-5, with a possible D match to TRBD1 (6 bases). Germline assignment: CDR1 MDHEN and CDR2 SYDVKM. Trimming pared 5 bases from V and 5 bases from J, leaving 13 bases between. This CDR3 spans 14 amino acids. The DNA for the CDR3 is TGTGCCAGCAGTCCAAACAGGGCCTATCAGCCCCAGCATTTT. It codes for CASSPNRAYQPQHF.

The V call is TRBV7-3, the J call TRBJ2-3; TRBD1 matches 9 bases. The V gene end was trimmed by 4 bases and the J gene end by 2 bases; junction bases not matched to a gene: 4. CDR1 SGHTA and CDR2 FQGTGA come from the germline V gene. The CDR3 consists of 15 residues. CDR3 in DNA: TGTGCCAGCAGCTCCGGACAGGGGTACACAGATACGCAGTATTTT. Its protein is CASSSGQGYTDTQYF.

The table lists this clone with a few counts. The chain joins TRBV27 to TRBJ1-1; tentative D call: TRBD1 (5 bases). This CDR3 has 14 residues. V lost 5 bases, J lost 4 bases, and 14 bases lay in between. CDR1 MNHEY and CDR2 SMNVEV come from the germline V gene (reference sequence). The CDR3 DNA follows: TGTGCCAGCAGTCTAAGGGGCGCGGGCACTGAAGCTTTCTTT. Its translation: CASSLRGAGTEAFF.

The chain couples TRBV19 to TRBJ2-7; D is possibly TRBD1 (5 bases). There are 12 residues in the CDR3. With 5 bases removed from V and 5 bases from J, the gap between germline ends came to 10 bases. Germline V lookup: CDR1 LNHDA, CDR2 SQIVND (reference sequence). The CDR3 DNA is TGTGCCAGTAGTTCCGGACACAACGAGCAGTACTTC. It yields the protein CASSSGHNEQYF.

The chain has TRBV13 and TRBJ2-7; D is ambiguous. CDR3 length: 14 amino acids. Trimming cost V 5 bases and J 4 bases, with 15 bases left between them. Germline V gives CDR1 PRHDT, CDR2 FYEKMQ (reference sequence). CDR3 DNA sequence: TGTGCCAGCAGCCCCCGACCAGTGGGATACGAGCAGTACTTC. Its translation is CASSPRPVGYEQYF.

The chain recombines TRBV7-9 with TRBJ2-7, with a weak D call TRBD1 (5 bases). V gave up 4 bases and J gave up 4 bases, with 11 bases separating them. The CDR3 length is 13 residues. Germline V CDR1 and CDR2: SEHNR, FQNEAQ (reference sequence). The CDR3 loop reads CASSSQDGYEQYF. The CDR3 coding sequence is TGTGCCAGCAGCTCACAGGACGGATACGAGCAGTACTTC. Full variable domain (missing parts from reference TRBV7-9 and TRBJ2-7): DTGVSQNPRHKITKRGQNVTFRCDPISEHNRLYWYRQTLGQGPEFLTYFQNEAQLEKSRLLSDRFSAERPKGSFSTLEIQRTEQGDSAMYLCASSSQDGYEQYFGPGTRLTVT.

The chain recombines TRBV4-1 with TRBJ2-7; D unclear. V was pared by 1 base and J by 3 bases, with 7 bases between. This CDR3 comprises 13 residues. Germline V gene lookup returns CDR1 MGHRA and CDR2 YSYEKL. CDR3 DNA: TGCGCCAGCAGCCAAGGAGTAGGCTACGAGCAGTACTTC. It encodes CASSQGVGYEQYF.

The CDR3 sequence is CASSSPVRTGELFF. CDR3 in DNA: TGTGCCAGCAGTTCGCCAGTAAGGACCGGGGAGCTGTTTTTT. V and J are TRBV6-5 and TRBJ2-2; D is uncertain. The CDR3 consists of 14 residues. Germline CDR1 MNHEY, CDR2 SVGAGI. Trimming cost V 4 bases and J 5 bases, with 11 bases left between them.

Written as DNA, the CDR3 is TGTGCCAGCAGCCATCCACAGGGGATAACTGAAGCTTTCTTT. Its translation is CASSHPQGITEAFF. This chain connects TRBV27 to TRBJ1-1, with 7 positions matching TRBD1. After removal of 6 bases from V and 5 bases from J, the junction contained 9 bases not matched to a gene. The germline V gene encodes CDR1 MNHEY and CDR2 SMNVEV (reference sequence). The CDR3 loop spans 14 amino acids.